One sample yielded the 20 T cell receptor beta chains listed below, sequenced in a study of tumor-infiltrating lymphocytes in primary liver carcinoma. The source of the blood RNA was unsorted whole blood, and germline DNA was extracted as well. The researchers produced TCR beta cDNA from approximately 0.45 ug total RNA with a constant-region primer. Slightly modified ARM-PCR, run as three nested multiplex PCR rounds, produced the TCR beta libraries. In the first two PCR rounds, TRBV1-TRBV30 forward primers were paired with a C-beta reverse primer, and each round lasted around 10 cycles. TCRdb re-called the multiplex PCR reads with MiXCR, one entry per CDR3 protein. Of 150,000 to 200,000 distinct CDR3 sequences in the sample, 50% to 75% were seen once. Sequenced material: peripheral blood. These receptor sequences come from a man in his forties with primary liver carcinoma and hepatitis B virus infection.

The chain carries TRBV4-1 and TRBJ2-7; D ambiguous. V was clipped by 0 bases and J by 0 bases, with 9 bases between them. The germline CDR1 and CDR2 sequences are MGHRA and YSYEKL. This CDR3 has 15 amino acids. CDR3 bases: TGCGCCAGCAGCCAAGATCGAAGTAGCTCCTACGAGCAGTACTTC. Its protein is CASSQDRSSSYEQYF.

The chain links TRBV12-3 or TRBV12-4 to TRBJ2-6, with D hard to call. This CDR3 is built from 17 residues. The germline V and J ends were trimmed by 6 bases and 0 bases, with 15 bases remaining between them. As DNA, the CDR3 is TGTGCCAGCAGCCCCGACGGGTCCTACTCTGGGGCCAACGTCCTGACTTTC. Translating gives CASSPDGSYSGANVLTF.

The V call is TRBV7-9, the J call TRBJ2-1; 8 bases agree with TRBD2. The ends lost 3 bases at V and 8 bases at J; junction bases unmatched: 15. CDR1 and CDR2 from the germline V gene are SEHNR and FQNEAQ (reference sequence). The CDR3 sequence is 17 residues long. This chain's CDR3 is CASSFPPREREFDEQFF. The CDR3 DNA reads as TGTGCCAGCAGCTTCCCCCCCAGGGAGCGGGAGTTCGATGAGCAGTTCTTC.

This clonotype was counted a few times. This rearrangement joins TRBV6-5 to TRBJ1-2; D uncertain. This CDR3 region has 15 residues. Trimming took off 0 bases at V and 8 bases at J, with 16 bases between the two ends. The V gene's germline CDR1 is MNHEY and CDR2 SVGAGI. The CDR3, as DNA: TGTGCCAGCAGTTACTCCCCGGACGGGTCTCGGGGCTACACCTTC. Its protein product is CASSYSPDGSRGYTF.

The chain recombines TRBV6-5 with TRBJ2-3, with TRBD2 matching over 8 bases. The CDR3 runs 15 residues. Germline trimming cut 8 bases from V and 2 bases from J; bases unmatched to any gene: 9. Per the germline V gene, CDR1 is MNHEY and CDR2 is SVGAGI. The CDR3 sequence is CASGFETSDTDTQYF. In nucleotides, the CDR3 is TGTGCCAGCGGATTCGAGACTAGCGACACAGATACGCAGTATTTT.

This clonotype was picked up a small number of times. CDR3 DNA: TGCGCCAGCAGCCAAGATAGCTCAGGGGTCAATGAGCAGTTCTTC. Encoded protein: CASSQDSSGVNEQFF. The chain links TRBV4-1 to TRBJ2-1; D might be TRBD1 (6 bases). This CDR3 region has 15 residues. The V end lost 0 bases, the J end lost 6 bases, and 12 bases lay between the germline ends. Germline V gene data show CDR1 as MGHRA and CDR2 as YSYEKL.

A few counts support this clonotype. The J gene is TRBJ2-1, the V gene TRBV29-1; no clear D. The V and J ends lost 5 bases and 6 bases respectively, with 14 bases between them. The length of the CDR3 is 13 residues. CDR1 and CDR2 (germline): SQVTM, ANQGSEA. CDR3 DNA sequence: TGCAGCGTTCAACAAGGATCGCCCAATGAGCAGTTCTTC. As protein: CSVQQGSPNEQFF.

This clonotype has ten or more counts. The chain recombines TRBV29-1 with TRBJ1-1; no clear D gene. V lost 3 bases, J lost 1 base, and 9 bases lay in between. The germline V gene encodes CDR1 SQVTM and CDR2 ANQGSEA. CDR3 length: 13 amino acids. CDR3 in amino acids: CSVDAATNTEAFF. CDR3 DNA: TGCAGCGTTGACGCAGCCACGAACACTGAAGCTTTCTTT.

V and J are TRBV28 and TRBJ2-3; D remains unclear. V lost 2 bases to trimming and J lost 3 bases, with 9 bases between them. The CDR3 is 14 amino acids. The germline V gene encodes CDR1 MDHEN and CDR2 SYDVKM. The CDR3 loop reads CASSLDGPTDTQYF. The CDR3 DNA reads TGTGCCAGCAGTTTAGACGGACCTACAGATACGCAGTATTTT.

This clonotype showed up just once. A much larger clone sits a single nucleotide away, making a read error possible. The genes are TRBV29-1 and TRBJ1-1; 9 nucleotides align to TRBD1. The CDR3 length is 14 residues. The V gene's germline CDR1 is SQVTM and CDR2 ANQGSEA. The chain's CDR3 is CSVEDRGWNSEAFF. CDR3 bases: TGCAGCGTTGAGGACAGGGGTTGGAACAGTGAAGCTTTCTTT.

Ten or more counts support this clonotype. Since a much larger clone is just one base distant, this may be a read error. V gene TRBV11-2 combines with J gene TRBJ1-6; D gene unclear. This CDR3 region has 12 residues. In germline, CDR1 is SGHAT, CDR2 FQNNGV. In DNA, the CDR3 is TGTGCCTGCAGCTTGAGTAATTCACCCCTCCACTTT. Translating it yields CACSLSNSPLHF.

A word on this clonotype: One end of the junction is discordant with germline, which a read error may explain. This CDR3 is CASSEGQSNNSPLHF. Here the CDR3 DNA reads TGTGCCAGCAGCGAAGGACAGTCGAATAATTCACCTCTCCACTTT. This sequence joins TRBV9 and TRBJ1-6; TRBD1 might be the D (6 bases). The V gene's germline CDR1 is SGDLS and CDR2 YYNGEE. The length of the CDR3 is 15 residues.

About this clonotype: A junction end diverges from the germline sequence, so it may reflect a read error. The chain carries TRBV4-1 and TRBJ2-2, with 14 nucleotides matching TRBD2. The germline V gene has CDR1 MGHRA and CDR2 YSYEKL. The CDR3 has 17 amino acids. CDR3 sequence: CTSSQGLAGGNTGELFF. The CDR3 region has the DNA TGCACCAGCAGCCAAGGACTAGCGGGAGGGAACACCGGGGAGCTGTTTTTT.

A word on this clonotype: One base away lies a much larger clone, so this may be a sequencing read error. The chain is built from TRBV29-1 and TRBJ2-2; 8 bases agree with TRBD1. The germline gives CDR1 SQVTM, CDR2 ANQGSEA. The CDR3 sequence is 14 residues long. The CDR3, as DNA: TGCAGCGCTGGGGACAGGATTCACACCCGGGAGCTGTTTTTT. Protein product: CSAGDRIHTRELFF.

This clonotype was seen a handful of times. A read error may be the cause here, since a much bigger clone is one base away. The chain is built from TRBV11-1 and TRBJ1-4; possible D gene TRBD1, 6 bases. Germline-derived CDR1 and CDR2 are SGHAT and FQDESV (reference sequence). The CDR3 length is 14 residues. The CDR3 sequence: CASSLRGAWEKPFF. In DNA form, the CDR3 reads TGTGCCAGCAGCTTACGGGGGGCTTGGGAAAAACCGTTTTTT.

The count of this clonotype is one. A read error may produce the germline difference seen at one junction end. The CDR3 reads CASGWGQNTEASF. The CDR3 DNA follows: TGTGCCAGCGGCTGGGGGCAGAACACTGAAGCTTCCTTT. The chain joins TRBV11-2 to TRBJ1-1; a weak D match, TRBD1 (6 bases). The CDR3 is 13 amino acids. Germline V gene lookup returns CDR1 SGHAT and CDR2 FQNNGV.

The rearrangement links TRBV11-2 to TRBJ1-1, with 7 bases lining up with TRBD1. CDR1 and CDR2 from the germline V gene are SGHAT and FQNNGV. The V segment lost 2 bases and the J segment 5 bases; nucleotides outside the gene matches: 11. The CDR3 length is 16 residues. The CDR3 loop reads CASSLLRQGGGTEAFF. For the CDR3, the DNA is TGTGCCAGCAGCTTACTCCGACAGGGCGGTGGTACTGAAGCTTTCTTT.

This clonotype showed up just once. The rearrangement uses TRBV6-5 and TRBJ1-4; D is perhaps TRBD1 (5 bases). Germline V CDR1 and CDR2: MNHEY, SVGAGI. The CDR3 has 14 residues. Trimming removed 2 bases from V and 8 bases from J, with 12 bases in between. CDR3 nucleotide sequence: TGTGCCAGCAGTTACCCTCCCGGGGGGGAAAAACTGTTTTTT. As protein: CASSYPPGGEKLFF.

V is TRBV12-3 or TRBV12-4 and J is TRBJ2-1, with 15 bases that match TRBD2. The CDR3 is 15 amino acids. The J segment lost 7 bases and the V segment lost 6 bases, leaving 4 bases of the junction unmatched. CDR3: CASSPGLAGGNEQFF. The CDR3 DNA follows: TGTGCCAGCAGCCCTGGACTAGCGGGAGGGAATGAGCAGTTCTTC.

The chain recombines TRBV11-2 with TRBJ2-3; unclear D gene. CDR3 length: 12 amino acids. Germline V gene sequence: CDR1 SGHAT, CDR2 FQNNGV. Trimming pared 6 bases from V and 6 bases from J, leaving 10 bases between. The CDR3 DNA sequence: TGTGCCAGCAGATTTTTGGACGATACGCAGTATTTT. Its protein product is CASRFLDDTQYF.